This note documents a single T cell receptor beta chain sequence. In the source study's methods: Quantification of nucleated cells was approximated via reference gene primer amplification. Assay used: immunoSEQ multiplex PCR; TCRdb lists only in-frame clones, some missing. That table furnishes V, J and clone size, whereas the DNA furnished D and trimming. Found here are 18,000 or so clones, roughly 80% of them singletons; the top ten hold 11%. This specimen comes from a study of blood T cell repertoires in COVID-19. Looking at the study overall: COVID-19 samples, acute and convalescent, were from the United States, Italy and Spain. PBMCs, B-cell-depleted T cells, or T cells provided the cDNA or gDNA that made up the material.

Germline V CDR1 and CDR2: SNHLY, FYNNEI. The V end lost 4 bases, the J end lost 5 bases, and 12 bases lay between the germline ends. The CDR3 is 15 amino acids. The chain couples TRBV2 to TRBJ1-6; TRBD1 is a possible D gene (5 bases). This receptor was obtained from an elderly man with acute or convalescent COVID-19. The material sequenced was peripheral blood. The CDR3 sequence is CASSGAGGNNSPLHF. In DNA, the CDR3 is TGTGCCAGCAGTGGAGCCGGGGGTAATAATTCACCCCTCCACTTT. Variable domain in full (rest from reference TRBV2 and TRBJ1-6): EPEVTQTPSHQVTQMGQEVILRCVPISNHLYFYWYRQILGQKVEFLVSFYNNEISEKSEIFDDQFSVERPDGSNFTLKIRSTKLEDSAMYFCASSGAGGNNSPLHFGNGTRLTVT.